Below are 21 T cell receptor beta chains sequenced from a single sample in a study of human T cells and chemical hapten exposure. In TCRdb, the RACE reads were re-called with MiXCR into one record per CDR3 protein. The sample includes about 190,000 distinct CDR3 sequences, about 22% of them seen just once. Time point of the sample: patch test 3, about 24 weeks after DPC sensitization. Indicated treatment: therapeutic diphenylcyclopropenone sensitization with weekly scalp DPC. This sample comprised whole blood, obtained in connection with sensitization to the hapten diphenylcyclopropenone (DPC). These receptors were taken from a woman in her thirties or forties with alopecia areata. Some clones in this sample may be carry-over from other donors' samples.

This clonotype was seen a few times. This sequence joins TRBV28 and TRBJ1-1; tentatively, D is TRBD1 (5 bases). There are 12 residues in the CDR3. V was trimmed by 5 bases and J by 10 bases, leaving 14 bases between them. Germline loops: CDR1 MDHEN, CDR2 SYDVKM. The CDR3: CASSDAGTPAFF. CDR3 nucleotides: TGTGCCAGCAGTGACGCGGGGACCCCAGCTTTCTTT. Using reference TRBV28 and TRBJ1-1 for the parts outside the CDR3, the full variable domain is DVKVTQSSRYLVKRTGEKVFLECVQDMDHENMFWYRQDPGLGLRLIYFSYDVKMKEKGDIPEGYSVSREKKERFSLILESASTNQTSMYLCASSDAGTPAFFGQGTRLTVV.

The chain uses TRBV2 and TRBJ1-4; D possibly corresponds to TRBD1 (5 bases). The CDR3 covers 14 residues. Germline lookup yields CDR1 SNHLY and CDR2 FYNNEI. The V end was cut by 2 bases, the J end by 6 bases, with 10 bases between. This CDR3 reads CASSEPGRDEKLFF. The CDR3 region has the DNA TGTGCCAGCAGTGAACCGGGGCGAGATGAAAAACTGTTTTTT.

The J gene is TRBJ2-1, the V gene TRBV28, with D uncertain. Per germline, CDR1 MDHEN and CDR2 SYDVKM. V was cut by 5 bases and J by 6 bases, with 5 bases left in between. The CDR3 is made up of 11 amino acids. For the CDR3, the DNA is TGTGCCAGCAGTCCCCTCAATGAGCAGTTCTTC. Translating it yields CASSPLNEQFF. The complete variable domain, with remaining parts taken from reference TRBV28 and TRBJ2-1, reads DVKVTQSSRYLVKRTGEKVFLECVQDMDHENMFWYRQDPGLGLRLIYFSYDVKMKEKGDIPEGYSVSREKKERFSLILESASTNQTSMYLCASSPLNEQFFGPGTRLTVL.

This rearrangement joins TRBV10-1 to TRBJ2-1, with no clear D. Deletions cut 8 bases from V and 0 bases from J, with 11 bases between. The CDR3 is 14 residues long. Germline V gene sequence: CDR1 WNHNN, CDR2 SYGVQD (reference sequence). CDR3 sequence: CASVAESSYNEQFF. The CDR3, as DNA: TGCGCCAGCGTTGCGGAATCCTCCTACAATGAGCAGTTCTTC.

The V call is TRBV4-3, the J call TRBJ2-7; TRBD2 is a possible D gene (6 bases). This CDR3 is 16 amino acids long. V was shortened by 0 bases and J by 2 bases, with 14 bases between the two germline ends. CDR1 is LGHNA and CDR2 is YSLEER in the germline V gene. The CDR3 loop reads CASSQDSLAQAYEQYF. Written as DNA, the CDR3 is TGCGCCAGCAGCCAAGATTCCCTAGCGCAGGCCTACGAGCAGTACTTC.

V gene TRBV10-3 combines with J gene TRBJ2-7; 9 nucleotides align to TRBD1. The CDR3 extends over 14 amino acids. The V gene end was trimmed by 3 bases and the J gene end by 5 bases; junction bases not matched to a gene: 5. CDR1 is ENHRY, CDR2 SYGVKD, per germline. The CDR3 reads CAISDSTGGNEQYF. The CDR3 DNA follows: TGTGCCATCAGTGATTCAACAGGGGGCAACGAGCAGTACTTC.

This clonotype was counted only a few times. The V and J genes are TRBV20-1 and TRBJ2-1; D possibly corresponds to TRBD2 (6 bases). Trimming left V 3 bases short and J 8 bases short, with 11 bases between. The CDR3 covers 12 residues. The germline V gene encodes CDR1 DFQATT and CDR2 SNEGSKA (reference sequence). As DNA, the CDR3 is TGCAGTGCTAGTACGGGAGACGATGAGCAGTTCTTC. Its translation: CSASTGDDEQFF.

The V gene is TRBV6-5, the J gene TRBJ2-1, with D unclear. In germline, CDR1 is MNHEY, CDR2 SVGAGI. The CDR3 has 14 amino acids. V lost 7 bases and J lost 4, with 14 bases in between. The CDR3 DNA reads as TGTGCCAGCACGGCAGGTCCGTTATACAATGAGCAGTTCTTC. This encodes CASTAGPLYNEQFF.

This clonotype appeared many times. V is TRBV6-2 or TRBV6-3 and J is TRBJ2-4, with a tentative D call TRBD2 (6 bases). Germline CDR1 is MNHEY and CDR2 is SVGEGT. V lost 6 bases, J lost 8 bases, and 20 bases lay in between. This CDR3 comprises 15 residues. The CDR3 reads CASSHRLQGGDIQYF. In DNA, the CDR3 is TGTGCCAGCAGCCACAGGTTACAAGGAGGGGACATTCAGTACTTC.

This clonotype was found once. This chain connects TRBV12-3 or TRBV12-4 to TRBJ2-3, with a tentative D call TRBD2 (6 bases). V was shortened by 1 base and J by 5 bases, with 13 bases between the two germline ends. This CDR3 spans 15 amino acids. The CDR3 loop reads CASSLGLVDVDTQYF. The DNA for the CDR3 is TGTGCCAGCAGTTTAGGACTAGTCGACGTAGATACGCAGTATTTT.

This clonotype was recorded many times. The gene calls are TRBV19 and TRBJ2-1; D perhaps matches TRBD2 (5 bases). Germline V gene lookup returns CDR1 LNHDA and CDR2 SQIVND (reference sequence). The CDR3 has 15 amino acids. V gave up 1 base and J gave up 10 bases, with 17 bases separating them. The CDR3 protein is CASSIASRGPREQFF. CDR3 in DNA: TGTGCCAGTAGTATAGCTTCCCGGGGTCCCAGAGAGCAGTTCTTC. The full variable domain, completed using reference TRBV19 and TRBJ2-1, is DGGITQSPKYLFRKEGQNVTLSCEQNLNHDAMYWYRQDPGQGLRLIYYSQIVNDFQKGDIAEGYSVSREKKESFPLTVTSAQKNPTAFYLCASSIASRGPREQFFGPGTRLTVL.

The chain employs TRBV6-5 and TRBJ1-6; no clear D. The V and J ends lost 6 bases and 5 bases respectively, with 8 bases between them. Germline V gene sequence: CDR1 MNHEY, CDR2 SVGAGI. The CDR3 extends over 13 amino acids. This CDR3 reads CASSPRDNSPLHF. In nucleotides, the CDR3 is TGTGCCAGCAGCCCGCGGGATAATTCACCCCTCCACTTT.

A few counts support this clonotype. The chain is built from TRBV3-1 and TRBJ1-2; D uncertain. V lost 1 base and J 6 bases, leaving 12 bases between the germline ends. The CDR3 extends over 14 amino acids. Germline assignment: CDR1 LGHDT and CDR2 YNNKEL (reference sequence). CDR3 residues: CASSQAGPIDGYTF. CDR3 nucleotide sequence: TGTGCCAGCAGCCAAGCCGGCCCCATAGATGGCTACACCTTC.

This rearrangement joins TRBV7-8 to TRBJ2-1; no clear D. The CDR3 is 14 residues long. Trimming pared 7 bases from V and 5 bases from J, leaving 15 bases between. CDR1 and CDR2 from the germline V gene are SGHVS and FQNEAQ. The DNA of the CDR3 is TGTGCCAGCACTCGGGTAGGCAGTGACAATGAGCAGTTCTTC. This translates into CASTRVGSDNEQFF.

This clonotype has only a few counts. At one of its ends the junction is not consistent with the germline gene, which may arise from a read error. This chain uses TRBV12-3 or TRBV12-4 with TRBJ2-7; possibly TRBD1 for D (5 bases). The CDR3 runs to 13 residues. CDR3 sequence reads: CASGLTAPNEQYF. In nucleotides, the CDR3 is TGTGCCAGCGGTTTGACAGCCCCAAACGAGCAGTACTTC.

This chain connects TRBV10-3 to TRBJ2-1, with 7 bases fitting TRBD1. The J segment lost 3 bases and the V segment lost 3 bases, leaving 5 bases of the junction unmatched. The CDR3 length is 15 residues. In germline, CDR1 is ENHRY, CDR2 SYGVKD. The CDR3 bases are TGTGCCATCAGTGACCCCGGGACAGTCTACAATGAGCAGTTCTTC. Its translation is CAISDPGTVYNEQFF.

The V and J genes are TRBV29-1 and TRBJ2-7; the D gene could be TRBD1 or TRBD2 (5 bases each). CDR1 and CDR2 (germline): SQVTM, ANQGSEA. The V end was cut by 3 bases, the J end by 8 bases, with 11 bases between. CDR3 length: 11 amino acids. This CDR3 is CSVERGVQQYF. The CDR3 nucleotides are TGCAGCGTTGAGAGGGGCGTTCAGCAGTACTTC.

This clonotype showed up many times. The rearrangement joins TRBV7-2 to TRBJ2-5; 9 bases fit TRBD2. Trimming removed 3 bases from V and 1 base from J; junction bases left unmatched: 3. CDR1 is SGHTA, CDR2 FQGNSA, per germline. The CDR3 is made up of 15 amino acids. The CDR3 nucleotides read TGTGCCAGCAGCTTTGGCGGGAGGGCCCAAGAGACCCAGTACTTC. This codes for CASSFGGRAQETQYF. Using reference TRBV7-2 and TRBJ2-5 for the parts outside the CDR3, the full variable domain is GAGVSQSPSNKVTEKGKDVELRCDPISGHTALYWYRQSLGQGLEFLIYFQGNSAPDKSGLPSDRFSAERTGGSVSTLTIQRTQQEDSAVYLCASSFGGRAQETQYFGPGTRLLVL.

This clonotype was observed a few times. In DNA, the CDR3 is TGCGCCAGCAGCCAAGTTTTTTCGGAGGGAGCGACCCAGTACTTC. Protein product: CASSQVFSEGATQYF. V is TRBV4-3 and J is TRBJ2-5, with D possibly TRBD2 on 6 matching bases. The CDR3 spans 15 residues. Germline values: CDR1 LGHNA, CDR2 YSLEER. V dropped 1 base and J dropped 7 bases, with 16 bases sitting between them.

There are a few counts of this clonotype. The rearrangement uses TRBV20-1 and TRBJ2-4, with TRBD1 matching 7 bases. The germline CDR1 and CDR2 sequences are DFQATT and SNEGSKA (reference sequence). This CDR3 comprises 17 residues. With 0 bases clipped from V and 1 base from J, the junction kept 9 bases outside the gene matches. CDR3 bases: TGCAGTGCTAGAGACTTCTCGACAGGGCTTGCCAAAAACATTCAGTACTTC. Translation: CSARDFSTGLAKNIQYF.

The chain joins TRBV28 to TRBJ1-1; no reliable D call. In germline, CDR1 is MDHEN, CDR2 SYDVKM. Trimming removed 4 bases from V and 7 bases from J, with 10 bases in between. The CDR3 is 12 residues long. CDR3 DNA sequence: TGTGCCAGCAGTTGGGCCAGGAGTGAAGCTTTCTTT. Translating gives CASSWARSEAFF.